The source of this T cell receptor beta chain is a study of beta chain features in type 1 diabetes. Findings and limits, study-wide: Among patients with Type 1 diabetes, TCRB CDR3s were moderately but significantly shorter in every one of the four CD4+ subsets.

A few counts support this clone. Its antigen is unknown. CDR1 and CDR2 (germline): SGHDN, FVKESK. CDR3 length: 14 amino acids. V dropped 0 bases and J dropped 7 bases, with 10 bases sitting between them. Reverse transcription of all isolated RNA meant that expressed TCRB transcripts were sequenced. A few million reads, on average, came from each naive, central memory and regulatory T cell sample. Profiled with immunoSEQ multiplex PCR; TCRdb holds only in-frame clones, not every one. The sample has 310,000 or so clones, around 9.7% seen once. The gene calls are TRBV14 and TRBJ2-1; D unclear. Sequenced sample: central memory CD4+ T cells from blood. This sequence originates from a man aged 25 to 40 with type 1 diabetes. The CDR3 nucleotides read TGTGCCAGCAGCCAAGAGGTAGGGCGGAATGAGCAGTTCTTC. Amino acid sequence: CASSQEVGRNEQFF.